The 8 T cell receptor beta chains presented below share a single source sample, sequenced in a study of identifying expanded T cells in peripheral blood (dated by TCRdb to about 2019). Library construction relied on the immunoSEQ multiplex PCR assay. The clones in this table, taken by TCRdb from immuneACCESS, are in-frame only. Not every clone is retained; where verified, under half of the shortfall comes from an unresolved V gene, and the cause of the rest is unknown. This sample is represented by about 80,000 clones; 88% of them were singletons. The ten largest clones capture around 20% of the sample. What was sequenced was blood. These receptors all stem from a person aged 18 to 70 in good health.

V usage is TRBV6-4 and J usage is TRBJ1-1; 9 bases are a match to TRBD1. Looked up from germline, CDR1 is MRHNA and CDR2 is SNTAGT. J was trimmed by 5 bases and V by 6 bases; bases with no gene match: 13. This CDR3 spans 16 amino acids. The CDR3 is CASSQTGGQGGTEAFF. The CDR3 DNA reads as TGTGCCAGCAGCCAAACCGGGGGACAGGGAGGAACTGAAGCTTTCTTT.

The chain couples TRBV27 to TRBJ2-7, with TRBD2 identical over 7 bases. Germline loops: CDR1 MNHEY, CDR2 SMNVEV (reference sequence). V was pared by 6 bases and J by 4 bases, with 12 bases of the junction left unmatched. The CDR3 contains 15 residues. CDR3 in amino acids: CASRDLGGDDYEQYF. The CDR3 DNA follows: TGTGCCAGCAGGGACTTGGGAGGGGACGATTACGAGCAGTACTTC.

This chain connects TRBV2 to TRBJ2-5; D is perhaps TRBD2 (5 bases). Germline loops: CDR1 SNHLY, CDR2 FYNNEI. CDR3 length equals 14 residues. V was cut by 4 bases and J by 6 bases, with 15 bases left in between. This chain's CDR3 is CASSGSLGLKTQYF. The CDR3 nucleotides are TGTGCCAGCAGTGGGTCACTAGGGCTTAAGACCCAGTACTTC.

In its sample, this clone was seen once. V and J are TRBV29-1 and TRBJ2-1, with a possible D match to TRBD2 (6 bases). Per the germline V gene, CDR1 is SQVTM and CDR2 is ANQGSEA. V was pared by 4 bases and J by 9 bases, with 10 bases between. The CDR3 has 11 amino acids. The CDR3: CSVGRGGEQFF. The CDR3 coding sequence is TGCAGCGTTGGTAGGGGAGGTGAGCAGTTCTTC.

V gene TRBV28 combines with J gene TRBJ1-2, with D uncertain. Trimming took 4 bases from V and 2 from J, leaving 11 bases between them. Germline V gene lookup returns CDR1 MDHEN and CDR2 SYDVKM. The CDR3 consists of 14 residues. CDR3 sequence: CASSSPPANYGYTF. The CDR3 bases are TGTGCCAGCAGTTCCCCCCCCGCCAACTATGGCTACACCTTC.

The V gene is TRBV27, the J gene TRBJ1-6, with 9 nucleotides matching TRBD1. The CDR3 loop spans 15 amino acids. The trim removed 6 bases at V and 9 bases at J, leaving 9 bases unmatched. Germline lookup yields CDR1 MNHEY and CDR2 SMNVEV (reference sequence). The DNA of the CDR3 is TGTGCCAGCAGGCCAACAGGGGGCATACGTTCACCCCTCCACTTT. Its protein is CASRPTGGIRSPLHF.

The chain employs TRBV2 and TRBJ1-6; 7 bases match TRBD1. The germline CDR1 and CDR2 sequences are SNHLY and FYNNEI. The CDR3 is made up of 13 amino acids. After removal of 7 bases from V and 11 bases from J, the junction contained 8 bases not matched to a gene. The CDR3 region is CASTGTVSTPLHF. CDR3 nucleotide sequence: TGTGCCAGCACCGGGACAGTATCTACACCCCTCCACTTT. The full variable domain, with the rest looked up from reference TRBV2 and TRBJ1-6, is EPEVTQTPSHQVTQMGQEVILRCVPISNHLYFYWYRQILGQKVEFLVSFYNNEISEKSEIFDDQFSVERPDGSNFTLKIRSTKLEDSAMYFCASTGTVSTPLHFGNGTRLTVT.

J is TRBJ2-7 and V is TRBV5-7; unclear D gene. TRBV5-7 is filed as an ORF, its function uncertain. The ends were cut back, 4 bases at V and 3 bases at J, with 5 bases in the middle. The CDR3 contains 11 residues. CDR3 coding DNA: TGTGCCAGCAGCGCAGTCTACGAGCAGTACTTC. This codes for CASSAVYEQYF.